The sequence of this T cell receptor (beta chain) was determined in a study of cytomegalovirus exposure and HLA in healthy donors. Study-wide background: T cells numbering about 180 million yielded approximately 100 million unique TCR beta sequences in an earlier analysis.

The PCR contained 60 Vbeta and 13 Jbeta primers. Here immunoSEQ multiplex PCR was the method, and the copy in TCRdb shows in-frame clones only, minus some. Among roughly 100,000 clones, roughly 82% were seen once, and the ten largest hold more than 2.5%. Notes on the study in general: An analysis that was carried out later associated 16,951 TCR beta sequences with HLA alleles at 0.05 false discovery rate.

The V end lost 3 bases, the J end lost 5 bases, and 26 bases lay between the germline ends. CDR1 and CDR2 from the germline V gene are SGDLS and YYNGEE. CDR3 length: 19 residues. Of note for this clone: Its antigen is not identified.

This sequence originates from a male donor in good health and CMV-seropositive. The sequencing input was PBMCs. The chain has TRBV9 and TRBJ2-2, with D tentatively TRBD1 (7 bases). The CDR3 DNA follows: TGTGCCAGCAGCGCCTCGGGGGTTGACAGGGTGGCAAATACCGGGGAGCTGTTTTTT. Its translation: CASSASGVDRVANTGELFF. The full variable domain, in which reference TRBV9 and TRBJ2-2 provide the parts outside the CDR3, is DSGVTQTPKHLITATGQRVTLRCSPRSGDLSVYWYQQSLDQGLQFLIQYYNGEERAKGNILERFSAQQFPDLHSELNLSSLELGDSALYFCASSASGVDRVANTGELFFGEGSRLTVL.